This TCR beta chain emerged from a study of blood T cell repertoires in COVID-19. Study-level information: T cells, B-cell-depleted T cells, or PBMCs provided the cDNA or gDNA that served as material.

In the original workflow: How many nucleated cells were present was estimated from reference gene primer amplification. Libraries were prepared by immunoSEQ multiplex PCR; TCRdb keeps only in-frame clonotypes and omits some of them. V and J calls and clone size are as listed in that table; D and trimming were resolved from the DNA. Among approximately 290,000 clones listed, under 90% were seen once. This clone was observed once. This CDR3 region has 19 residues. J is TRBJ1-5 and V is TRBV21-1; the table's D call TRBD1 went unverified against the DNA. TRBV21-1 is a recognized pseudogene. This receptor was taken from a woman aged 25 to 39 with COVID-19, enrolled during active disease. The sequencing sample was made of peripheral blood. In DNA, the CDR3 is TGTGCCAGCAGCACTCCCGACAGGGCTGCGGCCGATAGCAATCAGCCCCAGCATTTT. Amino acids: CASSTPDRAAADSNQPQHF.